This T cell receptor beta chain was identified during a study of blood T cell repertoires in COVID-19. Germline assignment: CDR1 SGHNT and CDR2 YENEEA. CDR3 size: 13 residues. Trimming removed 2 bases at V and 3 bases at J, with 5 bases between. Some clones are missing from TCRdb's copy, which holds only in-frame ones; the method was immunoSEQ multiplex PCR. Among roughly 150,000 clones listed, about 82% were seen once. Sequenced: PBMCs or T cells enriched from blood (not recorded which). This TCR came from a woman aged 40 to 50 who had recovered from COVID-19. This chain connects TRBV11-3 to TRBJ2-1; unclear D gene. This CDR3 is CASSLNYYNEQFF. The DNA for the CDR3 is TGTGCCAGCAGCTTAAATTACTACAATGAGCAGTTCTTC.